These 16 T cell receptor beta chains were all obtained from the same sample, sequenced in a study of shared clonotypes between healthy human individuals. Naive CD8 isolation took CD45RO-negative cells positively selected for CCR7 and excluded terminally differentiated effector memory CD45RA+ cells. Sequenced by immunoSEQ multiplex PCR; TCRdb stores in-frame clones only, minus some. The sample lists about 2,200,000 clones, about 93% occurring once. The sequenced sample was naive CD8+ T cells from PBMCs. These TCRs come from a man aged 18-30 years in good health. Some clones in this sample may be carry-over from other donors' samples.

The rearrangement joins TRBV11-2 to TRBJ1-1; TRBD1 might be the D (5 bases). The germline V and J ends were trimmed by 3 bases and 4 bases, with 12 bases remaining between them. The CDR3 loop spans 14 amino acids. Germline values: CDR1 SGHAT, CDR2 FQNNGV. CDR3 coding DNA: TGTGCCAGCAGCTTGGGGGTTTTGGGCACTGAAGCTTTCTTT. Protein sequence: CASSLGVLGTEAFF.

This clone was counted a few times. The chain combines TRBV27 with TRBJ1-1, with no clear D. CDR1 and CDR2 (germline): MNHEY, SMNVEV (reference sequence). The V end was cut by 7 bases, the J end by 4 bases, with 16 bases between. The CDR3 sequence is 14 residues long. For the CDR3, the DNA is TGTGCCAGCAATGGCACCCAACATCCCACTGAAGCTTTCTTT. This encodes CASNGTQHPTEAFF.

The chain joins TRBV27 to TRBJ1-1; 7 positions agree with TRBD1. J gave up 6 bases and V 2 bases, and 9 bases lay outside the gene matches. The CDR3 has 15 residues. From germline, CDR1 is MNHEY and CDR2 SMNVEV (reference sequence). The CDR3 DNA reads TGTGCCAGCAGTTTAGGGCAGGGGGGGGAACCTGAAGCTTTCTTT. Translating gives CASSLGQGGEPEAFF.

The rearrangement uses TRBV5-6 and TRBJ2-1; 7 bases are a match to TRBD2. J was trimmed by 3 bases and V by 2 bases; bases with no gene match: 8. The CDR3 contains 16 residues. Germline V gene sequence: CDR1 SGHDT, CDR2 YYEEEE. The CDR3, as DNA: TGTGCCAGCAGCTTTGGGAGGGAGAGGATCTACAATGAGCAGTTCTTC. It encodes CASSFGRERIYNEQFF.

This chain joins TRBV25-1 and TRBJ1-1, with D unresolved. Germline lookup yields CDR1 MGHDK and CDR2 SYGVNS. This CDR3 has 14 amino acids. Trimming took 2 bases from V and 4 from J, leaving 11 bases between them. The CDR3 DNA reads as TGTGCCAGCAGTGAAAAATTGGGATCCACTGAAGCTTTCTTT. Translation gives CASSEKLGSTEAFF. The whole variable domain, filled in from reference TRBV25-1 and TRBJ1-1, reads EADIYQTPRYLVIGTGKKITLECSQTMGHDKMYWYQQDPGMELHLIHYSYGVNSTEKGDLSSESTVSRIRTEHFPLTLESARPSHTSQYLCASSEKLGSTEAFFGQGTRLTVV.

V is TRBV2 and J is TRBJ2-2, with 8 positions matching TRBD2. The J segment lost 0 bases and the V segment lost 5 bases, leaving 11 bases of the junction unmatched. This CDR3 is built from 18 residues. Germline CDR1 SNHLY, CDR2 FYNNEI. The CDR3 nucleotides are TGTGCCAGCAGTCAGTGGGCTTATAGCGGGGCGAACACCGGGGAGCTGTTTTTT. This translates into CASSQWAYSGANTGELFF.

Notes on this clone: One junction end does not reproduce the germline sequence, and a read error may be involved. This sample also contains other DNA sequences that code for the same CDR3. The chain uses TRBV7-8 and TRBJ1-5; unclear D gene. The CDR3 contains 14 residues. Germline lookup yields CDR1 SGHVS and CDR2 FQNEAQ. CDR3 bases: TGTGCTAGCAGCTTAGCTGGTTTGTCCCAGCCCCAGCATTTT. It translates to CASSLAGLSQPQHF. Combining the CDR3 with reference TRBV7-8 and TRBJ1-5 gives the whole variable domain GAGVSQSPRYKVAKRGQDVALRCDPISGHVSLFWYQQALGQGPEFLTYFQNEAQLDKSGLPSDRFFAERPEGSVSTLKIQRTQQEDSAVYLCASSLAGLSQPQHFGDGTRLSIL.

The chain recombines TRBV16 with TRBJ1-2; D remains ambiguous. Trimming pared 0 bases from V and 6 bases from J, leaving 11 bases between. Germline V CDR1 and CDR2: KGHSY, FQNENV. The CDR3 is 14 amino acids. Here the CDR3 DNA reads TGTGCCAGCAGCCAATCGCGGGTCGTCCATGGCTACACCTTC. Protein product: CASSQSRVVHGYTF.

V is TRBV11-3 and J is TRBJ2-1; D remains unclear. V was trimmed by 5 bases and J by 8 bases, leaving 10 bases between them. CDR3 length equals 12 residues. Germline V gene sequence: CDR1 SGHNT, CDR2 YENEEA. The CDR3 DNA reads as TGTGCCAGCAGCCCCAACAGAGATGAGCAGTTCTTC. Its protein product is CASSPNRDEQFF.

This chain connects TRBV28 to TRBJ2-3; possible D gene TRBD1, 7 bases. Germline assignment: CDR1 MDHEN and CDR2 SYDVKM. CDR3 length equals 12 residues. V gave up 2 bases and J gave up 10 bases, with 10 bases separating them. CDR3 DNA: TGTGCCAGCAGTTTAGGAGGGGGCGCGCAGTATTTT. Its protein is CASSLGGGAQYF.

The rearrangement uses TRBV9 and TRBJ2-7; 11 positions agree with TRBD2. Per the germline V gene, CDR1 is SGDLS and CDR2 is YYNGEE. The CDR3 is 15 residues long. Germline trimming cut 3 bases from V and 6 bases from J; bases unmatched to any gene: 8. Written as DNA, the CDR3 is TGTGCCAGCAGCGGTAGCGGGAGGGATATATTCGAGCAGTACTTC. Encoded protein: CASSGSGRDIFEQYF. The complete variable domain, with remaining parts taken from reference TRBV9 and TRBJ2-7, reads DSGVTQTPKHLITATGQRVTLRCSPRSGDLSVYWYQQSLDQGLQFLIQYYNGEERAKGNILERFSAQQFPDLHSELNLSSLELGDSALYFCASSGSGRDIFEQYFGPGTRLTVT.

This chain uses TRBV14 with TRBJ2-3; D could derive from TRBD1 or TRBD2 (5 bases each). The CDR3 runs 17 residues. V was clipped by 0 bases and J by 6 bases, with 19 bases between them. Germline V gene data show CDR1 as SGHDN and CDR2 as FVKESK. CDR3 residues: CASSQDKRTRYPDTQYF. The CDR3 DNA is TGTGCCAGCAGCCAAGATAAGCGGACACGTTATCCGGATACGCAGTATTTT.

V and J are TRBV9 and TRBJ2-3; D remains unclear. The germline CDR1 and CDR2 sequences are SGDLS and YYNGEE. This CDR3 has 15 residues. The germline V and J ends were trimmed by 3 bases and 1 base, with 12 bases remaining between them. CDR3 coding DNA: TGTGCCAGCAGCGAGGCATCATCCCGCACAGATACGCAGTATTTT. Translated: CASSEASSRTDTQYF.

The V call is TRBV9, the J call TRBJ2-1, with TRBD2 matching 7 bases. Germline CDR1 and CDR2: SGDLS and YYNGEE. J lost 2 bases, V lost 6 bases, and 5 bases had no gene match. This CDR3 region has 14 residues. The CDR3 DNA is TGTGCCAGCACCTCGGGAGGTCCCTACAATGAGCAGTTCTTC. Protein: CASTSGGPYNEQFF.

The chain employs TRBV30 and TRBJ1-5, with D possibly TRBD1 on 6 matching bases. The germline V gene has CDR1 GTSNPN and CDR2 SVGIG (reference sequence). This CDR3 has 14 residues. V gave up 2 bases and J gave up 4 bases, with 12 bases separating them. DNA for the CDR3: TGTGCCTGGAGTATTAAGGGGGGGAATCAGCCCCAGCATTTT. Translated: CAWSIKGGNQPQHF.

The chain has TRBV9 and TRBJ2-1, with 10 bases lining up with TRBD2. Germline V gives CDR1 SGDLS, CDR2 YYNGEE. This CDR3 contains 18 residues. V lost 0 bases, J lost 0 bases, and 6 bases stayed unmatched. The CDR3 DNA sequence: TGTGCCAGCAGCGTAGGAACCAGCGGGGGGGGCTCCTACAATGAGCAGTTCTTC. Its translation: CASSVGTSGGGSYNEQFF.